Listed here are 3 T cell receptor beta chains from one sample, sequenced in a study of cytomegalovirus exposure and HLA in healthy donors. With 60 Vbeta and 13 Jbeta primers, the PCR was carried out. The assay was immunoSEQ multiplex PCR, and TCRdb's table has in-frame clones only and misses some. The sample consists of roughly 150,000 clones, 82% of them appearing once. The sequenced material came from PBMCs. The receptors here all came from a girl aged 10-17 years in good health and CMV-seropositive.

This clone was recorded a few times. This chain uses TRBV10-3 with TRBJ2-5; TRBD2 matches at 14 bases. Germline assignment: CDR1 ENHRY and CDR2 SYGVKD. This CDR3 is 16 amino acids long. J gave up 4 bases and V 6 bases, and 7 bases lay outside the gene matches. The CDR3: CAISRTSGGPAETQYF. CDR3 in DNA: TGTGCCATCAGCCGGACTAGCGGGGGGCCTGCAGAGACCCAGTACTTC.

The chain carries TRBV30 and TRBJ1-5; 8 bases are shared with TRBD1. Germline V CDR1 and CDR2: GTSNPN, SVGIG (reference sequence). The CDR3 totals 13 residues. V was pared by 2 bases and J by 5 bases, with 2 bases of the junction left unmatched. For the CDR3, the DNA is TGTGCCTGGAGTCAGGGGGCGGATCAGCCCCAGCATTTT. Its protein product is CAWSQGADQPQHF.

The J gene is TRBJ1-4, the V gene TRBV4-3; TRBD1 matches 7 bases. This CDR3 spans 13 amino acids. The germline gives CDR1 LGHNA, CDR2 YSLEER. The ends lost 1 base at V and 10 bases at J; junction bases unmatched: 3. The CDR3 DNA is TGCGCCAGCAGCCAAGTGGACAGGCGAAAACTGTTTTTT. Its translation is CASSQVDRRKLFF.